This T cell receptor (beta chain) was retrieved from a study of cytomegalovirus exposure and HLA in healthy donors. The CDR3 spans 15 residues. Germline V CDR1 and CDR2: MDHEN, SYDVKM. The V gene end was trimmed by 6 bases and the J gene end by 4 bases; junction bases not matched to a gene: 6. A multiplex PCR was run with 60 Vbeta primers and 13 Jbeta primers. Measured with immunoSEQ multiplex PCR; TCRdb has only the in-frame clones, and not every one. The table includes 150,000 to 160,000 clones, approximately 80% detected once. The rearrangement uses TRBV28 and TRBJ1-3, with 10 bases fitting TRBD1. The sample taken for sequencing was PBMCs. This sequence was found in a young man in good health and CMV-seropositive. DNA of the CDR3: TGTGCCAGCAGCCGACAGGGGGCGCGAGGAAACACCATATATTTT. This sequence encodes CASSRQGARGNTIYF.